This T cell receptor beta chain was obtained from a study of long-term antiretroviral therapy in people with HIV. About this clone itself: Antigen specificity is unknown.

A v3.0 immunoSEQ assay was performed at survey level. Profiled with immunoSEQ multiplex PCR; TCRdb holds only in-frame clones, not every one. The top ten hold 20% of the sample, which has over 8,500 clones, approximately 79% seen once. Study observations and caveats: Clonal expansions arising prior to ART prevailed in the repertoire at every time point. Post-treatment diversity went higher with ART but stayed below transplant donor controls. HIV repertoires had narrower CDR3 length ranges than controls.

This clonotype was sampled from a man aged 45-65 years with HIV. Sample: unsorted PBMCs, taken 7.2 years after starting antiretroviral therapy.

The CDR3 bases are TGTGCCAGCAGCTTAAACACCCGGGGGACTATCAGAGAAGAGACCCAGTACTTC. Protein: CASSLNTRGTIREETQYF. The V gene is TRBV7-8, the J gene TRBJ2-5; TRBD2 agrees at 7 bases. Losses at the gene ends were 2 bases for V and 3 bases for J; bases not matched to a gene: 15. Germline values: CDR1 SGHVS, CDR2 FQNEAQ. The CDR3 is 18 residues long. Combining the CDR3 with reference TRBV7-8 and TRBJ2-5 gives the whole variable domain GAGVSQSPRYKVAKRGQDVALRCDPISGHVSLFWYQQALGQGPEFLTYFQNEAQLDKSGLPSDRFFAERPEGSVSTLKIQRTQQEDSAVYLCASSLNTRGTIREETQYFGPGTRLLVL.